This T cell receptor beta chain was captured by sequencing in a study of PD-L1 blockade in urothelial cancer. Notes on the study in general: Better progression-free and overall survival followed lower pretreatment blood clonality.

The diagnosis in patients was locally advanced or metastatic urothelial carcinoma. The table came from immunoSEQ multiplex PCR; TCRdb's copy has only in-frame clones and leaves some out. The data contain 65,000 to 80,000 clones, under 90% of them seen just once; the ten biggest clones take up approximately 5%. The V and J ends lost 4 bases and 2 bases respectively, with 16 bases between them. The CDR3 covers 16 residues. Per the germline V gene, CDR1 is SGHVS and CDR2 is FNYEAQ. Points on this clone: Its antigen is unknown.

The V and J genes are TRBV7-6 and TRBJ2-3, with a weak D call TRBD1 (6 bases). The input for sequencing was PBMCs, taken around atezolizumab (anti-PD-L1) treatment. The sequence was collected from a man between 65 and 85 years old with urothelial cancer. The CDR3 DNA reads TGTGCCAGCAGCTCGGACAGCTCTAGACCCACAGATACGCAGTATTTT. Protein sequence: CASSSDSSRPTDTQYF.